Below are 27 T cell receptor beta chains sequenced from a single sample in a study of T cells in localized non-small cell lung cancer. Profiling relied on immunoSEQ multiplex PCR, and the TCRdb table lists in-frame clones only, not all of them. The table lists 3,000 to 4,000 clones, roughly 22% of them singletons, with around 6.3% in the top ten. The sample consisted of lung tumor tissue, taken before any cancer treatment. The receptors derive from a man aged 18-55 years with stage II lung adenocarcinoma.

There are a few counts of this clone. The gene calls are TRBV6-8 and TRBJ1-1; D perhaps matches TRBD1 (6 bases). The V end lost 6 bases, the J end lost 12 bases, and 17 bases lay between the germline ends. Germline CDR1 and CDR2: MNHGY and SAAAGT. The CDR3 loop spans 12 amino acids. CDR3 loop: CASRNPQGRTFF. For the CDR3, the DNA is TGTGCCAGCAGGAACCCCCAGGGGAGGACTTTCTTT.

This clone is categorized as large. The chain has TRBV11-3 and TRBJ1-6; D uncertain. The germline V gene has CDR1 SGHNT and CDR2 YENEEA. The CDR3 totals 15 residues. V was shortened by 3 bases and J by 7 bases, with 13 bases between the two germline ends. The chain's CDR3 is CASSLSWGGNSPLHF. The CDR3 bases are TGTGCCAGCAGCTTGTCGTGGGGAGGGAATTCACCCCTCCACTTT.

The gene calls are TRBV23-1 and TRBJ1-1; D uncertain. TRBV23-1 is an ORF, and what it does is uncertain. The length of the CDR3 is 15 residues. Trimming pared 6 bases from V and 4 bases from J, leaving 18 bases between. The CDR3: CASSQDLGFGTEAFF. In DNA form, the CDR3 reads TGCGCCAGCAGCCAAGATCTAGGGTTCGGCACTGAAGCTTTCTTT.

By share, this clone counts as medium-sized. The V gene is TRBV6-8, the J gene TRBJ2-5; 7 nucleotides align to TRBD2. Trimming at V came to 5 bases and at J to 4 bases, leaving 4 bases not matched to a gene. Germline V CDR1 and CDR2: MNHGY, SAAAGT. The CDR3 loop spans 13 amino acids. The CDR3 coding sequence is TGTGCCAGCAGTGCCTGGGAGGGAGAGACCCAGTACTTC. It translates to CASSAWEGETQYF.

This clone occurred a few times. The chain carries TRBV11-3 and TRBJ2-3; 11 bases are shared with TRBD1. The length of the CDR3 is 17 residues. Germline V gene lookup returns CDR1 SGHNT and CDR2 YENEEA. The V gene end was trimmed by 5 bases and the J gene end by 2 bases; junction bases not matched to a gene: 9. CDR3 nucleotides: TGTGCCAGCAGCCGGCCGGGACAGGGGGTCCCCACAGATACGCAGTATTTT. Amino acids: CASSRPGQGVPTDTQYF. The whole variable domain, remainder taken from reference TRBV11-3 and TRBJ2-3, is EAGVVQSPRYKIIEKKQPVAFWCNPISGHNTLYWYLQNLGQGPELLIRYENEEAVDDSQLPKDRFSAERLKGVDSTLKIQPAELGDSAVYLCASSRPGQGVPTDTQYFGPGTRLTVL.

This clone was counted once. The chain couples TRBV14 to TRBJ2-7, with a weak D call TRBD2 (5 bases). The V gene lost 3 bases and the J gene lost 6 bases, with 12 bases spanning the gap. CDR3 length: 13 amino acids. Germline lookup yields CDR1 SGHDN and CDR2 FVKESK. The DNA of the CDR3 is TGTGCCAGCAGCCAGGACTCAAAGCGCGAGCAGTACTTC. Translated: CASSQDSKREQYF.

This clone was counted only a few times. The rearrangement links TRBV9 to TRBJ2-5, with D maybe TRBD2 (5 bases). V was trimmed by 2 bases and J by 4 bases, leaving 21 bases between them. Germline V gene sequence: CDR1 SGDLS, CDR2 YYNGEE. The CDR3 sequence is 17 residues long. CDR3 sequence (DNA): TGTGCCAGCAGCGTCGGGAATGGGATAGGCGGAGGAGAGACCCAGTACTTC. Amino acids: CASSVGNGIGGGETQYF.

The CDR3 is CAWSYGTSSSPQHF. The DNA of the CDR3 is TGTGCCTGGAGTTACGGGACGTCTTCCTCGCCCCAGCATTTT. The V and J genes are TRBV30 and TRBJ1-5; tentative D call: TRBD1 (5 bases). The CDR3 length is 14 residues. Germline CDR1 reads GTSNPN; CDR2 reads SVGIG (reference sequence). V was trimmed by 2 bases and J by 9 bases, leaving 17 bases between them.

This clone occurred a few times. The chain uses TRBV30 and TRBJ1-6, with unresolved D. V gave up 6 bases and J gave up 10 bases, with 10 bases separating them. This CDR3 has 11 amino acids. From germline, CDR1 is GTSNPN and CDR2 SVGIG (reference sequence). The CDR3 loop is CACGDSSPLHF. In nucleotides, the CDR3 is TGTGCCTGTGGCGATTCGTCACCCCTCCACTTT.

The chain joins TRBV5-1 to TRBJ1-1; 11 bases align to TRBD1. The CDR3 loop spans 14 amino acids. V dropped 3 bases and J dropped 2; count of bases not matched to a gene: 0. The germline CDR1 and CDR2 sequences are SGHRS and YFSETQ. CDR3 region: CASSWTGGNTEAFF. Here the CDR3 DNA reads TGCGCCAGCAGCTGGACAGGGGGCAACACTGAAGCTTTCTTT.

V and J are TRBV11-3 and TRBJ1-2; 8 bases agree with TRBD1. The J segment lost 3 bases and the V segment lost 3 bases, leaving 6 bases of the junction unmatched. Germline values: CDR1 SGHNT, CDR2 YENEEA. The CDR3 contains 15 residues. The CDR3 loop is CASSLVGQEYYGYTF. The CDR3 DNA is TGTGCCAGCAGCTTGGTGGGACAGGAGTACTATGGCTACACCTTC. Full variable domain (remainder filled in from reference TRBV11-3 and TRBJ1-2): EAGVVQSPRYKIIEKKQPVAFWCNPISGHNTLYWYLQNLGQGPELLIRYENEEAVDDSQLPKDRFSAERLKGVDSTLKIQPAELGDSAVYLCASSLVGQEYYGYTFGSGTRLTVV.

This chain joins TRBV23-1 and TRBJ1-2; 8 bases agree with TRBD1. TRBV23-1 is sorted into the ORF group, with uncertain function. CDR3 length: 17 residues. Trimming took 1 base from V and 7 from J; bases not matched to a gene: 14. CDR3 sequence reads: CASSQFGPDRGYGGYTF. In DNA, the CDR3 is TGCGCCAGCAGTCAATTCGGTCCTGACAGGGGTTATGGTGGCTACACCTTC.

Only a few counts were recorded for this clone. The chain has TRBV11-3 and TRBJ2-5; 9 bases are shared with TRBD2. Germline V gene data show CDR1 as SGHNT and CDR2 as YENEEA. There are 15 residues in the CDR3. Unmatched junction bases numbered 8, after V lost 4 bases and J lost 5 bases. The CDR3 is CASSSGAGGPETQYF. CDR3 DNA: TGTGCCAGCAGCTCAGGGGCGGGGGGGCCGGAGACCCAGTACTTC.

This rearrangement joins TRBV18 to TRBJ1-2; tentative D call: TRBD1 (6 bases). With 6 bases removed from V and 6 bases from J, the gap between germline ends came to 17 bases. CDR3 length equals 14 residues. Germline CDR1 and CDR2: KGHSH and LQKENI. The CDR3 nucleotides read TGTGCCAGCTCCCCGAACGGGGGGGCGGATGGCTACACCTTC. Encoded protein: CASSPNGGADGYTF.

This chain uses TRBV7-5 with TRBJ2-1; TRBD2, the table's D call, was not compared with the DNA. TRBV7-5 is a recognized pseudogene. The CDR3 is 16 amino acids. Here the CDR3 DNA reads TGTGCCAGCAGCTTGGCAGGGGTCGGGGGGTACAATGAGCAGTTCTTC. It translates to CASSLAGVGGYNEQFF.

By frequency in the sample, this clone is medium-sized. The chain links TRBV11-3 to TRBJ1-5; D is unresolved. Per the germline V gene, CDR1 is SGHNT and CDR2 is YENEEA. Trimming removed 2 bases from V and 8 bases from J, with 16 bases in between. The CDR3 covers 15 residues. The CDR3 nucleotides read TGTGCCAGCAGCTTAACGTATGGGTCTAATGAGCCCCAGCATTTT. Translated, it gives CASSLTYGSNEPQHF.

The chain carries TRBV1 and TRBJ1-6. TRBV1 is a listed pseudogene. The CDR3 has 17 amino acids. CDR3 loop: CASSQEAASSYNSPLHF. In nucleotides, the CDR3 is TGCGCCAGCAGCCAAGAAGCAGCGAGCTCCTATAATTCACCCCTCCACTTT.

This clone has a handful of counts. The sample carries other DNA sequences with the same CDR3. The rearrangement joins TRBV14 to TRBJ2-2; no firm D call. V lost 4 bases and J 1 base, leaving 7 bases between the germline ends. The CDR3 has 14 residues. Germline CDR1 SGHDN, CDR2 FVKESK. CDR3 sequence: CASSPGRNTGELFF. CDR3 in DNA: TGTGCCAGCAGCCCTGGAAGGAACACCGGGGAGCTGTTTTTT. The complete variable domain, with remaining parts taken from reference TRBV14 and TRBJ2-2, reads EAGVTQFPSHSVIEKGQTVTLRCDPISGHDNLYWYRRVMGKEIKFLLHFVKESKQDESGMPNNRFLAERTGGTYSTLKVQPAELEDSGVYFCASSPGRNTGELFFGEGSRLTVL.

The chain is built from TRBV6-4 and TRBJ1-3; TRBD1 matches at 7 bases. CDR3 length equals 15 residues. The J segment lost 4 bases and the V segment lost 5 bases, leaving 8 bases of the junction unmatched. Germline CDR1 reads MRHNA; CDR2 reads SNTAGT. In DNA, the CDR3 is TGTGCCAGCAGTACCCGGACAGGAGGAGGAAACACCATATATTTT. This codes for CASSTRTGGGNTIYF.

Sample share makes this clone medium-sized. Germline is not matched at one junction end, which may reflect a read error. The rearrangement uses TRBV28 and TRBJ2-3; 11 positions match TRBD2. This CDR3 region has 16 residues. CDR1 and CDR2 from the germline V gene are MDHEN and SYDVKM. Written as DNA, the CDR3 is TGTGCCAGCAGTTTACAGACTAGCGGGGCCACATATACGCAGTATTTT. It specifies CASSLQTSGATYTQYF. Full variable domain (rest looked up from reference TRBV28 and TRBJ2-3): DVKVTQSSRYLVKRTGEKVFLECVQDMDHENMFWYRQDPGLGLRLIYFSYDVKMKEKGDIPEGYSVSREKKERFSLILESASTNQTSMYLCASSLQTSGATYTQYFGPGTRLTVL.

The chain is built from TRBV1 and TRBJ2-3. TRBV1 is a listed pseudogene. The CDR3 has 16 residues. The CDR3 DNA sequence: TGCGCCAGCAGCCGACGGGCAGTAGTCGTGTCAGATACGCAGTATTTT. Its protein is CASSRRAVVVSDTQYF.

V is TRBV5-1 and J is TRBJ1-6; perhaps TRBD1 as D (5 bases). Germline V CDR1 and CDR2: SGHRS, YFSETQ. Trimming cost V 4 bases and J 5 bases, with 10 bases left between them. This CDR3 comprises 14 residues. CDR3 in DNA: TGCGCCAGCAGCCTGGCACAGGATAATTCACCCCTCCACTTT. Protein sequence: CASSLAQDNSPLHF.

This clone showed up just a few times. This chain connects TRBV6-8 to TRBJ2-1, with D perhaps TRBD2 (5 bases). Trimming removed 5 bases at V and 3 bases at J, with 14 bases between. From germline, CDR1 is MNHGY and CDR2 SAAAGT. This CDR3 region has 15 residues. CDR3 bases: TGTGCCAGCAGTGATGAGGGATCCTACTACAATGAGCAGTTCTTC. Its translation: CASSDEGSYYNEQFF.

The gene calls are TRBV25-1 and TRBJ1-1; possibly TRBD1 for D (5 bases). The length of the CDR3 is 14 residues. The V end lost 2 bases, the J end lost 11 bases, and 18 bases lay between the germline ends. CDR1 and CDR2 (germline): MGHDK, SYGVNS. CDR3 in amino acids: CASSEQYLAGRAFF. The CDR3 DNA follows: TGTGCCAGCAGTGAACAATATTTGGCAGGGCGGGCTTTCTTT.

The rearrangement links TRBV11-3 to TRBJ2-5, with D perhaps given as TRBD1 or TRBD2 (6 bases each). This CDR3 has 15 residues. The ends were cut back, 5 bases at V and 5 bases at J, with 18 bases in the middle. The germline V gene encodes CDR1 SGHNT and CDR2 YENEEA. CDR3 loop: CASSLPAGGFETQYF. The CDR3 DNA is TGTGCCAGCAGCCTCCCCGCCGGGGGCTTTGAGACCCAGTACTTC.

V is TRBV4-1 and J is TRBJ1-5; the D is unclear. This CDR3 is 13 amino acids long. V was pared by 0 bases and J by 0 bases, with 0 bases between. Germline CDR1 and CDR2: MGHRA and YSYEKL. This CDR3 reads CASSQDSNQPQHF. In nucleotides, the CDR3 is TGCGCCAGCAGCCAAGATAGCAATCAGCCCCAGCATTTT.

CDR3 DNA sequence: TGTGCCAGCAGTTACTTCGGACAGGGAGGTCAGCCCCAGCATTTT. This sequence encodes CASSYFGQGGQPQHF. V and J are TRBV6-8 and TRBJ1-5; TRBD1 agrees at 8 bases. CDR3 length: 15 amino acids. Trimming removed 1 base from V and 6 bases from J; junction bases left unmatched: 5. Germline lookup yields CDR1 MNHGY and CDR2 SAAAGT.